These 31 T cell receptor beta chains came from one sample sequenced in a study of blood T cell repertoires in COVID-19. Profiled with immunoSEQ multiplex PCR; TCRdb holds only in-frame clones, not every one. The sample includes approximately 290,000 clones, under 85% of them seen just once. Sample: peripheral blood. The receptor source for this set is a human donor with COVID-19, enrolled during active disease. The donor label of this sample is uncertain.

Only a few counts were recorded for this clone. V and J are TRBV7-9 and TRBJ2-3; possible D gene TRBD1, 6 bases. The CDR3 runs 15 residues. Trimming pared 4 bases from V and 2 bases from J, leaving 13 bases between. Germline V gene lookup returns CDR1 SEHNR and CDR2 FQNEAQ (reference sequence). The CDR3 loop reads CASSSRTELTDTQYF. For the CDR3, the DNA is TGTGCCAGCAGCTCGAGGACAGAACTCACAGATACGCAGTATTTT.

The chain is built from TRBV28 and TRBJ2-3, with 7 bases lining up with TRBD2. V lost 4 bases and J lost 9; bases outside the gene matches: 4. CDR1 MDHEN and CDR2 SYDVKM come from the germline V gene. The CDR3 is 12 residues long. The CDR3 DNA sequence: TGTGCCAGCAGTTCGGACGGGAGGACGCAGTATTTT. It yields the protein CASSSDGRTQYF.

The count of this clone is one. This sequence joins TRBV5-1 and TRBJ2-1; 7 positions agree with TRBD2. CDR3 length equals 15 residues. Trimming removed 0 bases from V and 3 bases from J; junction bases left unmatched: 3. CDR1 and CDR2 from the germline V gene are SGHRS and YFSETQ. The CDR3 DNA sequence: TGCGCCAGCAGCTTGGGGAGGGACTACTACAATGAGCAGTTCTTC. It encodes CASSLGRDYYNEQFF.

This chain joins TRBV11-3 and TRBJ2-7; TRBD1 matches 8 bases. CDR3 size: 15 residues. V was clipped by 4 bases and J by 0 bases; unmatched bases: 5. The germline CDR1 and CDR2 sequences are SGHNT and YENEEA. The CDR3 reads CASSSPGTGSYEQYF. In DNA form, the CDR3 reads TGTGCCAGCAGCTCCCCGGGGACAGGCTCCTACGAGCAGTACTTC.

V usage is TRBV9 and J usage is TRBJ1-3; D uncertain. The CDR3 totals 15 residues. Germline values: CDR1 SGDLS, CDR2 YYNGEE. Trimming pared 1 base from V and 2 bases from J, leaving 10 bases between. The CDR3: CASSVTGSTGNTIYF. Written as DNA, the CDR3 is TGTGCCAGCAGCGTAACGGGTTCGACTGGAAACACCATATATTTT.

The genes are TRBV30 and TRBJ1-3; D not resolved. CDR1 and CDR2 (germline): GTSNPN, SVGIG (reference sequence). With 2 bases removed from V and 0 bases from J, the gap between germline ends came to 14 bases. The CDR3 extends over 16 amino acids. For the CDR3, the DNA is TGTGCCTGGAGTCTAGAGGGAGTTAGCTCTGGAAACACCATATATTTT. Translated: CAWSLEGVSSGNTIYF. Complete variable domain (other parts from reference TRBV30 and TRBJ1-3): SQTIHQWPATLVQPVGSPLSLECTVEGTSNPNLYWYRQAAGRGLQLLFYSVGIGQISSEVPQNLSASRPQDRQFILSSKKLLLSDSGFYLCAWSLEGVSSGNTIYFGEGSWLTVV.

This rearrangement joins TRBV7-9 to TRBJ1-4, with 9 bases that match TRBD1. Germline V gene lookup returns CDR1 SEHNR and CDR2 FQNEAQ (reference sequence). Germline trimming cut 3 bases from V and 8 bases from J; bases unmatched to any gene: 4. The CDR3 covers 14 residues. CDR3 nucleotide sequence: TGTGCCAGCAGCTTTGGGACAGGGTACGAAAAACTGTTTTTT. This sequence encodes CASSFGTGYEKLFF.

The V gene is TRBV19, the J gene TRBJ2-1; TRBD2 matches 8 bases. The CDR3 is 17 amino acids. CDR1 LNHDA and CDR2 SQIVND come from the germline V gene (reference sequence). The V segment lost 5 bases and the J segment 1 base; nucleotides outside the gene matches: 10. This CDR3 reads CASSGVLAGHSYNEQFF. The DNA of the CDR3 is TGTGCCAGTAGTGGGGTTTTAGCGGGACATTCCTACAATGAGCAGTTCTTC.

This clone was picked up one time. The V gene is TRBV28, the J gene TRBJ2-7; D unresolved. Germline CDR1 reads MDHEN; CDR2 reads SYDVKM. This CDR3 is built from 14 residues. The germline V and J ends were trimmed by 3 bases and 5 bases, with 14 bases remaining between them. CDR3 loop: CASSFLHSYNEQYF. The CDR3 DNA reads TGTGCCAGCAGTTTTCTTCACAGCTATAACGAGCAGTACTTC.

The rearrangement uses TRBV5-1 and TRBJ1-4, with TRBD1 matching 9 bases. V dropped 0 bases and J dropped 7; count of bases not matched to a gene: 1. The germline V gene has CDR1 SGHRS and CDR2 YFSETQ. This CDR3 is 14 amino acids long. CDR3 loop: CASSLVTGGEKLFF. The CDR3 DNA sequence: TGCGCCAGCAGCTTGGTGACAGGGGGTGAAAAACTGTTTTTT.

CDR3 sequence (DNA): TGTGCCAGCAGCCCCTCGGGTCGGGGTGGAGATACGCAGTATTTT. Its protein is CASSPSGRGGDTQYF. The rearrangement joins TRBV11-2 to TRBJ2-3; maybe TRBD2 (5 bases). Deletions cut 5 bases from V and 5 bases from J, with 17 bases between. This CDR3 has 15 residues. Germline lookup yields CDR1 SGHAT and CDR2 FQNNGV.

The chain couples TRBV7-3 to TRBJ1-1; D unclear. CDR1 and CDR2 from the germline V gene are SGHTA and FQGTGA. The CDR3 totals 14 residues. Trimming left V 2 bases short and J 0 bases short, with 7 bases between. CDR3 sequence reads: CASSLQALNTEAFF. CDR3 bases: TGTGCCAGCAGCTTACAGGCTTTGAACACTGAAGCTTTCTTT.

The CDR3 DNA reads TGTGCCAGTAGTATAGTAGGGGGTAGCAATCAGCCCCAGCATTTT. The encoded protein is CASSIVGGSNQPQHF. The rearrangement links TRBV19 to TRBJ1-5; the D gene is possibly TRBD1 (6 bases). Germline-derived CDR1 and CDR2 are LNHDA and SQIVND (reference sequence). The V end was cut by 1 base, the J end by 0 bases, with 7 bases between. The length of the CDR3 is 15 residues.

J is TRBJ1-2 and V is TRBV6-5; a weak D match, TRBD1 (6 bases). Trimming shortened V by 7 bases and J by 7 bases, and 19 bases separated the two germline ends. Germline-derived CDR1 and CDR2 are MNHEY and SVGAGI. The CDR3 runs 14 residues. As DNA, the CDR3 is TGTGCCAGCAACGACGGGGCCAGGGGAGTTGGCTACACCTTC. Translation gives CASNDGARGVGYTF.

In this sample, this clone turned up a few times. The chain is built from TRBV11-2 and TRBJ1-3, with 10 nucleotides matching TRBD1. V lost 5 bases, J lost 4 bases, and 2 bases stayed unmatched. This CDR3 has 14 residues. Germline lookup yields CDR1 SGHAT and CDR2 FQNNGV. CDR3: CASSEDRGGNTIYF. The DNA of the CDR3 is TGTGCCAGCAGCGAGGACAGGGGGGGAAACACCATATATTTT.

The chain is built from TRBV5-1 and TRBJ2-5; 11 bases match TRBD2. Unmatched junction bases numbered 5, after V lost 4 bases and J lost 3 bases. Germline V gene sequence: CDR1 SGHRS, CDR2 YFSETQ. This CDR3 region has 15 residues. The CDR3 DNA reads TGCGCCAGCAGCCGGGGGACTAGCGGAGAAGAGACCCAGTACTTC. Amino acid sequence: CASSRGTSGEETQYF.

This chain links TRBV10-3 with TRBJ1-2; 11 bases fit TRBD1. The V gene end was trimmed by 5 bases and the J gene end by 4 bases; junction bases not matched to a gene: 12. This CDR3 region has 17 residues. Germline CDR1 ENHRY, CDR2 SYGVKD. The CDR3 reads CAISPRTGTGGIYGYTF. The CDR3 region has the DNA TGTGCCATCAGTCCAAGAACCGGGACAGGGGGTATCTATGGCTACACCTTC.

V gene TRBV7-8 combines with J gene TRBJ2-5, with a possible D match to TRBD1 (6 bases). The CDR3 runs 14 residues. Germline loops: CDR1 SGHVS, CDR2 FQNEAQ. Deletions cut 5 bases from V and 2 bases from J, with 12 bases between. The CDR3 DNA reads TGTGCCAGCAGCCCCTCTGGACAGCAAGAGACCCAGTACTTC. Its protein is CASSPSGQQETQYF.

The chain recombines TRBV4-3 with TRBJ1-4, with D possibly matching TRBD1 (6 bases). CDR1 is LGHNA, CDR2 YSLEER, per germline. The CDR3 extends over 16 amino acids. Between the trimmed V and J ends, which lost 1 base and 5 bases, there was a span of 14 bases. CDR3 bases: TGCGCCAGCAGCCAAGGGCAGGGGCGCCCCAATGAAAAACTGTTTTTT. It specifies CASSQGQGRPNEKLFF.

The V gene is TRBV9, the J gene TRBJ2-2; maybe TRBD2 (6 bases). The CDR3 has 16 amino acids. CDR1 and CDR2 (germline): SGDLS, YYNGEE. The V gene lost 0 bases and the J gene lost 0 bases, with 9 bases spanning the gap. This CDR3 is CASSVGLATNTGELFF. CDR3 coding DNA: TGTGCCAGCAGCGTAGGTCTAGCGACGAACACCGGGGAGCTGTTTTTT.

The genes are TRBV19 and TRBJ2-5; 7 nucleotides agree with TRBD1. In germline, CDR1 is LNHDA, CDR2 SQIVND (reference sequence). V shed 3 bases and J 3 bases; nucleotides not matched to a gene: 1. CDR3 size: 13 residues. The CDR3 spells CASSIGTEETQYF. The DNA of the CDR3 is TGTGCCAGTAGTATCGGGACAGAAGAGACCCAGTACTTC. Full variable domain (outside the CDR3, taken from reference TRBV19 and TRBJ2-5): DGGITQSPKYLFRKEGQNVTLSCEQNLNHDAMYWYRQDPGQGLRLIYYSQIVNDFQKGDIAEGYSVSREKKESFPLTVTSAQKNPTAFYLCASSIGTEETQYFGPGTRLLVL.

The gene calls are TRBV10-3 and TRBJ1-5; 7 bases are a match to TRBD1. Germline loops: CDR1 ENHRY, CDR2 SYGVKD. The CDR3 loop spans 15 amino acids. V shed 0 bases, J shed 5 bases, and the junction held 4 bases outside the gene matches. The CDR3 DNA sequence: TGTGCCATCAGTGAGTCCTGGGACAGCTATCAGCCCCAGCATTTT. Translated: CAISESWDSYQPQHF.

The chain has TRBV11-2 and TRBJ1-1, with TRBD1 matching over 7 bases. Germline CDR1 is SGHAT and CDR2 is FQNNGV. This CDR3 spans 14 amino acids. V shed 8 bases and J 0 bases; nucleotides not matched to a gene: 6. Written as DNA, the CDR3 is TGTGCCAGCGTCTGGACAGGCTTGAACACTGAAGCTTTCTTT. Amino acids: CASVWTGLNTEAFF.

The chain joins TRBV27 to TRBJ2-5; 11 bases align to TRBD2. The germline gives CDR1 MNHEY, CDR2 SMNVEV (reference sequence). V was pared by 3 bases and J by 4 bases, with 13 bases of the junction left unmatched. There are 18 residues in the CDR3. In DNA form, the CDR3 reads TGTGCCAGCAGTTTCGGGCTAGCGGGAGGCCCGGTTCTAGAGACCCAGTACTTC. Protein sequence: CASSFGLAGGPVLETQYF.

This chain links TRBV7-3 with TRBJ2-1; a possible D gene is TRBD2 (6 bases). The V end was cut by 1 base, the J end by 4 bases, with 11 bases between. The CDR3 is 15 residues long. Germline CDR1 and CDR2: SGHTA and FQGTGA. In DNA, the CDR3 is TGTGCCAGCAGCTTAAACGGGGGTCTATACAATGAGCAGTTCTTC. Protein: CASSLNGGLYNEQFF.

The chain couples TRBV7-2 to TRBJ2-7; 10 bases map to TRBD2. The germline V gene has CDR1 SGHTA and CDR2 FQGNSA. Trimming at V came to 7 bases and at J to 4 bases, leaving 13 bases not matched to a gene. This CDR3 is 16 amino acids long. The CDR3 coding sequence is TGTGCCAGCACGCGGGATTCTAGCGGGAGTGGGTACGAGCAGTACTTC. Translated, it gives CASTRDSSGSGYEQYF.

This clone has only a few counts. The chain joins TRBV5-1 to TRBJ1-1; perhaps TRBD1 as D (6 bases). The V end lost 3 bases, the J end lost 1 base, and 13 bases lay between the germline ends. Looked up from germline, CDR1 is SGHRS and CDR2 is YFSETQ. The CDR3 is 15 amino acids. CDR3 sequence: CASSSRTARNTEAFF. In nucleotides, the CDR3 is TGCGCCAGCAGCTCTCGGACAGCTAGGAACACTGAAGCTTTCTTT.

The J gene is TRBJ1-2, the V gene TRBV28, with TRBD1 as a possible D gene (6 bases). Trimming took 2 bases from V and 7 from J, leaving 20 bases between them. Germline assignment: CDR1 MDHEN and CDR2 SYDVKM. The CDR3 is 16 amino acids. CDR3 in amino acids: CASSLGARGAWGGYTF. In DNA form, the CDR3 reads TGTGCCAGCAGTTTAGGGGCCCGGGGGGCCTGGGGTGGCTACACCTTC.

The chain's CDR3 is CASSLAHLETQYF. Written as DNA, the CDR3 is TGTGCCAGCAGCTTAGCGCACTTGGAGACCCAGTACTTC. This rearrangement joins TRBV7-9 to TRBJ2-5; D unresolved. V was shortened by 0 bases and J by 5 bases, with 7 bases between the two germline ends. CDR3 length equals 13 residues. Germline assignment: CDR1 SEHNR and CDR2 FQNEAQ (reference sequence).

The V gene is TRBV12-5, the J gene TRBJ2-3, with D perhaps TRBD1 (5 bases). V was clipped by 0 bases and J by 2 bases, with 6 bases between them. Germline lookup yields CDR1 LGHNT and CDR2 FRNRAP. CDR3 length: 14 amino acids. The CDR3 DNA reads as TGTGCTAGTGGTTTGGTCAGGGTCACAGATACGCAGTATTTT. Translation gives CASGLVRVTDTQYF. The whole variable domain, filled in from reference TRBV12-5 and TRBJ2-3, reads DARVTQTPRHKVTEMGQEVTMRCQPILGHNTVFWYRQTMMQGLELLAYFRNRAPLDDSGMPKDRFSAEMPDATLATLKIQPSEPRDSAVYFCASGLVRVTDTQYFGPGTRLTVL.

The chain has TRBV27 and TRBJ1-6; 9 nucleotides align to TRBD1. V gave up 6 bases and J gave up 0 bases; unmatched junction bases: 3. Germline V lookup: CDR1 MNHEY, CDR2 SMNVEV (reference sequence). This CDR3 region has 16 residues. The CDR3 is CASSLTGGSYNSPLHF. The CDR3 DNA reads as TGTGCCAGCAGCTTGACAGGGGGCTCCTATAATTCACCCCTCCACTTT.